This T cell receptor beta chain came from a study of blood T cell repertoires in COVID-19. Profiled with immunoSEQ multiplex PCR; TCRdb holds only in-frame clones, not every one. The table lists around 97,000 clones, roughly 90% of them singletons, with 6.2% in the top ten. Germline V gives CDR1 PRHDT, CDR2 FYEKMQ (reference sequence). V shed 5 bases and J 4 bases; nucleotides not matched to a gene: 3. This CDR3 has 14 amino acids. The rearrangement uses TRBV13 and TRBJ1-3; 9 bases align to TRBD1. The sequence came from a human donor in a cohort sampled during active COVID-19. Material: peripheral blood. DNA of the CDR3: TGTGCCAGCAGCCCTACAGGGGGCGGAAACACCATATATTTT. This sequence encodes CASSPTGGGNTIYF.